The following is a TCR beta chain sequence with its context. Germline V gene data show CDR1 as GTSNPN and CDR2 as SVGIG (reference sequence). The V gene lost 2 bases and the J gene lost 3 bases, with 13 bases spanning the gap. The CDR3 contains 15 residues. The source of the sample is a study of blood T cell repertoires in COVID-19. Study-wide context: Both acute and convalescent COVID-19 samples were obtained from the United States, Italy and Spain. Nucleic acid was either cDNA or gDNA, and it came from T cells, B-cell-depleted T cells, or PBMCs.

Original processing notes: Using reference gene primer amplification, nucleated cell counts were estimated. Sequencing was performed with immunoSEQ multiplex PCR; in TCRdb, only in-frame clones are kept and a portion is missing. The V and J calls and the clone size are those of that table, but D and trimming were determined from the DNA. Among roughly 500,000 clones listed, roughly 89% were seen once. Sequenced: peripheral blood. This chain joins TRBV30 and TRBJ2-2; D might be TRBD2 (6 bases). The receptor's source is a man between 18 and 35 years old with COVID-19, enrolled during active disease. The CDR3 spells CAWSSGTADTGELFF. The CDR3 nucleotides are TGTGCCTGGAGTTCCGGGACTGCAGACACCGGGGAGCTGTTTTTT.